Listed below are T cell receptor beta chains from one sample, sequenced in a study of blood T cell repertoires in COVID-19. Sequencing was performed with immunoSEQ multiplex PCR; in TCRdb, only in-frame clones are kept and a portion is missing. The sample lists around 240,000 clones, approximately 83% occurring once. The sample consisted of PBMCs or T cells enriched from blood (not recorded which). Receptors were obtained from a woman aged 45 to 65 who had recovered from COVID-19. Both conserved end residues are part of each CDR3. The D gene is left open where the match is weak.

>TRBD2|TRBJ2-2|TRBV5-4
CASSFSGSNTGELFF
>TRBD1|TRBJ1-1|TRBV28
CASSFPTGGAGNTEAFF
>NA|TRBJ1-5|TRBV2
CASRRQGNQPQHF
>NA|TRBJ1-2|TRBV28
CASSLGGAQNYGYTF
>NA|TRBJ2-3|TRBV6-5
CASRPGATDTQYF
>NA|TRBJ2-1|TRBV7-9
CASSHQGARDHEQFF
>TRBD1|TRBJ1-5|TRBV18
CASSPPRQGAGNQPQHF
>NA|TRBJ1-3|TRBV5-6
CASNERRGLGGNTIYF
>NA|TRBJ2-1|TRBV5-4
CASSLDSAGTFSYNEQFF
>NA|TRBJ1-2|TRBV9
CASSVAEDNYGYTF
>NA|TRBJ1-2|TRBV19
CASSIDRSSNYGYTF
>NA|TRBJ2-3|TRBV28
CASSFPQREQGRTDTQYF
>NA|TRBJ1-2|TRBV5-5
CASSRTVPNYGYTF
>TRBD2|TRBJ2-1|TRBV19
CASSDLAGGLNEQFF
>TRBD1|TRBJ1-1|TRBV5-1
CASSLGQGYNTEAFF
>NA|TRBJ1-4|TRBV2
CASKGLTSNEKLFF